This T cell receptor beta chain derives from a study of T cells in Graves' hyperthyroidism and ophthalmopathy. Broader study findings: Blood also showed most of the thyroid clonotypes that were expanded above 0.001.

A remark on this clonotype: Its antigen is currently unknown.

The investigators amplified TCR beta CDR3 regions from RNA transcripts. The HTBI set primed first-round TCR CDR3 RT-PCR. TCRdb reanalysed the multiplex PCR reads using MiXCR and keeps one entry per CDR3 protein. The table lists 450,000 to 600,000 distinct CDR3 sequences, just under 20% of them singletons. The CDR3 consists of 14 residues. V was trimmed by 0 bases and J by 5 bases, leaving 14 bases between them. The germline V gene has CDR1 GTSNPN and CDR2 SVGIG (reference sequence). PBMCs were derived from 9.5 to 10 ml fresh peripheral blood. Material: blood. The gene calls are TRBV30 and TRBJ2-7, with D perhaps matching TRBD1 (5 bases). The TCR was taken from a man aged 35 to 55 with Graves' ophthalmopathy. CDR3 in DNA: TGTGCCTGGAGTGTAATGGCAGGGTTCCACGAGCAGTACTTC. Translated: CAWSVMAGFHEQYF.